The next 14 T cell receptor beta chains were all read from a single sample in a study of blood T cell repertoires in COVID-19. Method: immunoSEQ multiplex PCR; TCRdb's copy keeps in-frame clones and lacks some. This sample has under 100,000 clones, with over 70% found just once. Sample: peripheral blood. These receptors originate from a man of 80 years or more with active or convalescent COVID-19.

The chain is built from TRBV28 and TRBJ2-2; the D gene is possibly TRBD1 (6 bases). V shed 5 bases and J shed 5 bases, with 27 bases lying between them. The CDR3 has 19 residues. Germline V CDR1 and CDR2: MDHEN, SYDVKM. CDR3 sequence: CASSTVKARDTRRTGELFF. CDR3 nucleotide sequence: TGTGCCAGCAGTACAGTCAAGGCCCGGGACACACGAAGGACCGGGGAGCTGTTTTTT. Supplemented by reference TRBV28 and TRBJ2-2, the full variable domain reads DVKVTQSSRYLVKRTGEKVFLECVQDMDHENMFWYRQDPGLGLRLIYFSYDVKMKEKGDIPEGYSVSREKKERFSLILESASTNQTSMYLCASSTVKARDTRRTGELFFGEGSRLTVL.

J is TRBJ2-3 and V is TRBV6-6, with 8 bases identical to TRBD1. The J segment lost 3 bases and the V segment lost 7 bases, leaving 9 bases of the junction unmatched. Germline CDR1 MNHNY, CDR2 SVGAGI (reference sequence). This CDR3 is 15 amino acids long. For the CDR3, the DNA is TGTGCCAGCACCCTGCAGGGGGCGATGACAGATACGCAGTATTTT. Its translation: CASTLQGAMTDTQYF.

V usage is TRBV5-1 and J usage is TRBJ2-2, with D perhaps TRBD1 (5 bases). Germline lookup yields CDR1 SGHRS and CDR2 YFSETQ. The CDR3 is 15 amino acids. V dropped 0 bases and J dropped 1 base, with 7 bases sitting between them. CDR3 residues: CASSLGGMNTGELFF. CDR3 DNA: TGCGCCAGCAGCTTGGGGGGCATGAACACCGGGGAGCTGTTTTTT.

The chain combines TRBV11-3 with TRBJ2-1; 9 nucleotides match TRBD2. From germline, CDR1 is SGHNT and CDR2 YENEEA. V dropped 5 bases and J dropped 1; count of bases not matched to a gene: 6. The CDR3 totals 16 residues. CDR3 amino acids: CASSPRTSVSYNEQFF. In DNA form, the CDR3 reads TGTGCCAGCAGCCCGCGGACTAGCGTGTCCTACAATGAGCAGTTCTTC.

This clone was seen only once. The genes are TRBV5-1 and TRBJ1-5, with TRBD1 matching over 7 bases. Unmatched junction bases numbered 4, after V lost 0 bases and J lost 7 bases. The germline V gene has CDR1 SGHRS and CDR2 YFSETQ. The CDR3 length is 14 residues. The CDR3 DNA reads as TGCGCCAGCAGCTTGGCCGAGGGGGCGCAGCCCCAGCATTTT. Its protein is CASSLAEGAQPQHF.

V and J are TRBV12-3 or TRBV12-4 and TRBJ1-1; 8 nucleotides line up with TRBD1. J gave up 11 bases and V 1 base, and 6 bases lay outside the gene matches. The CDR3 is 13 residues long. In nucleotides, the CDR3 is TGTGCCAGCAGTTTAGAGGACAGGGCTAGGGCTTTCTTT. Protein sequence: CASSLEDRARAFF.

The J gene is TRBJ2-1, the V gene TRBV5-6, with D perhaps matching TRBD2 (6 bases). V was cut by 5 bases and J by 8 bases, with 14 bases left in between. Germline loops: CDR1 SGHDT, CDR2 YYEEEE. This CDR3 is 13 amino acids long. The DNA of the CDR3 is TGTGCCAGCAGTTGGCAGGGAGGATATGAGCAGTTCTTC. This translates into CASSWQGGYEQFF.

The CDR3 sequence is CASSLNKGRNSPLHF. Written as DNA, the CDR3 is TGTGCCAGCAGTTTAAATAAGGGGAGGAATTCACCCCTCCACTTT. The chain uses TRBV28 and TRBJ1-6; D perhaps matches TRBD1 (5 bases). The CDR3 sequence is 15 residues long. Trimming removed 2 bases from V and 7 bases from J, with 12 bases in between. Germline V gene sequence: CDR1 MDHEN, CDR2 SYDVKM. Full variable domain (missing parts from reference TRBV28 and TRBJ1-6): DVKVTQSSRYLVKRTGEKVFLECVQDMDHENMFWYRQDPGLGLRLIYFSYDVKMKEKGDIPEGYSVSREKKERFSLILESASTNQTSMYLCASSLNKGRNSPLHFGNGTRLTVT.

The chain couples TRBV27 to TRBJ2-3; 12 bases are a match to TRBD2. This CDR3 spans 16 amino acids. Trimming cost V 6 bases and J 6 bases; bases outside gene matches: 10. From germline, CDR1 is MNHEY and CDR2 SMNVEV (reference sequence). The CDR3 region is CASRSLAGGGRDTQYF. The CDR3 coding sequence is TGTGCCAGCAGATCCCTAGCGGGGGGGGGCAGGGATACGCAGTATTTT.

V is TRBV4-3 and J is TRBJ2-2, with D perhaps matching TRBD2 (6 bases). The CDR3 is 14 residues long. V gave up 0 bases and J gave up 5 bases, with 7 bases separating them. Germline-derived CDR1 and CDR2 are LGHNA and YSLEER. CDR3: CASSQDAGTGELFF. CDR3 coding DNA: TGCGCCAGCAGCCAAGATGCGGGGACCGGGGAGCTGTTTTTT.

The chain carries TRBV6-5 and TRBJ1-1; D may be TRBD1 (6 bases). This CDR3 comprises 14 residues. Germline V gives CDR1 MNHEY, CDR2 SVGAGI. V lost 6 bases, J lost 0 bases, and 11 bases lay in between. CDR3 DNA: TGTGCCAGCAGCCGGGACACCTTGAACACTGAAGCTTTCTTT. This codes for CASSRDTLNTEAFF.

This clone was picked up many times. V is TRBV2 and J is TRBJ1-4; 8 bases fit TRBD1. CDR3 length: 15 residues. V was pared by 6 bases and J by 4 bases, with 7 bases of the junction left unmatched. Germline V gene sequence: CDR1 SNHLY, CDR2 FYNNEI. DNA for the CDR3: TGTGCCAGCAGGGTTACGGGACAGGTTAATGAAAAACTGTTTTTT. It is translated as CASRVTGQVNEKLFF.

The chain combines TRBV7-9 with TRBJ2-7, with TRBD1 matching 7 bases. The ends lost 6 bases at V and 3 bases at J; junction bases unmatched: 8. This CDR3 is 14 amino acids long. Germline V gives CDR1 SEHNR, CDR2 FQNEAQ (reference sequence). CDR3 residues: CASSARDSVYEQYF. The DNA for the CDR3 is TGTGCCAGCAGTGCCCGGGACAGTGTCTACGAGCAGTACTTC.

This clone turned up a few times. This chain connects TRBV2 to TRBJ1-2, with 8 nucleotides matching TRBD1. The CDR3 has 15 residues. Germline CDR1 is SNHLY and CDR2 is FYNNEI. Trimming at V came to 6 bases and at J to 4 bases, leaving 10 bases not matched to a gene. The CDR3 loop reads CASRKETGDAYGYTF. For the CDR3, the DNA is TGTGCCAGCAGGAAAGAGACAGGGGATGCCTATGGCTACACCTTC.